These 18 T cell receptor beta chains originate from one sample sequenced in a study of CXCR3-negative and CXCR3-positive naive CD8 T cells (dated by TCRdb to the late 2010s). Sequencing was carried out with a NextSeq 550. The Human TCR Profiling Kit (MiLaboratory) was used to prepare UMI-labeled 5' RACE TRB cDNA libraries. TCRdb reanalyzed the reads, keeping one entry per CDR3 protein sequence and omitting DNA. The table held for this sample gives some 130,000 distinct CDR3 sequences. The ten largest clones represent approximately 0.29% of the sample. Sequences were obtained from naive CXCR3- CD8+ T cells from blood. The sample's cell subset or site label, decoded: CD45RO-CCR7+CD27+CD95- naive CD8+ T cells lacking CXCR3 (TNR3-). These receptors were collected from a human donor in good health. Some clones in this sample may be carry-over from other donors' samples.

V is TRBV9 and J is TRBJ2-7; absent DNA, TCRdb's TRBD1 call cannot be checked. This CDR3 is built from 16 residues. Germline V gives CDR1 SGDLS, CDR2 YYNGEE. The chain's CDR3 is CASSSRRDRVIHEQYF.

CDR3 sequence: CASSFDGDPDTQYF. The chain combines TRBV12-3 or TRBV12-4 with TRBJ2-3. The CDR3 runs 14 residues.

CDR3: CSVEAGNSYEQYF. This chain joins TRBV29-1 and TRBJ2-7. The germline V gene encodes CDR1 SQVTM and CDR2 ANQGSEA. The CDR3 extends over 13 amino acids.

This rearrangement joins TRBV29-1 to TRBJ1-1. Per the germline V gene, CDR1 is SQVTM and CDR2 is ANQGSEA. The CDR3 runs 11 residues. CDR3 residues: CSGRTNTEAFF.

The genes are TRBV7-6 and TRBJ2-2; the TRBD2 assignment by TCRdb is unverifiable without DNA. Per the germline V gene, CDR1 is SGHVS and CDR2 is FNYEAQ. The CDR3 is 15 residues long. This CDR3 is CASSLMGLNTGELFF. Variable domain in full (rest from reference TRBV7-6 and TRBJ2-2): GAGVSQSPRYKVTKRGQDVALRCDPISGHVSLYWYRQALGQGPEFLTYFNYEAQQDKSGLPNDRFSAERPEGSISTLTIQRTEQRDSAMYRCASSLMGLNTGELFFGEGSRLTVL.

V and J are TRBV30 and TRBJ1-5. CDR1 and CDR2 from the germline V gene are GTSNPN and SVGIG (reference sequence). The CDR3 runs to 13 residues. The CDR3 is CAWSVASNQPQHF.

This chain uses TRBV5-1 with TRBJ2-7; TCRdb proposes TRBD1, but this gene call is untestable without DNA. Germline V gene sequence: CDR1 SGHRS, CDR2 YFSETQ. The CDR3 length is 16 residues. The CDR3 here is CASSLAPLGGFYEQYF.

The chain joins TRBV5-6 to TRBJ2-7; TCRdb's D call of TRBD1 is untestable without DNA. CDR3 length: 15 residues. Germline V CDR1 and CDR2: SGHDT, YYEEEE. CDR3 loop: CASSGGQGAVGEQYF.

The V gene is TRBV28, the J gene TRBJ2-3; TCRdb names TRBD2, which stays unverified in the absence of DNA. CDR1 MDHEN and CDR2 SYDVKM come from the germline V gene. This CDR3 has 14 residues. The CDR3 here is CASTRESNTDTQYF.

CDR3 residues: CASSRRPKTEGYTF. The J gene is TRBJ1-2, the V gene TRBV7-8. Germline V lookup: CDR1 SGHVS, CDR2 FQNEAQ. This CDR3 contains 14 residues.

The chain employs TRBV9 and TRBJ1-6; TCRdb names TRBD1, which stays unverified in the absence of DNA. The CDR3 has 15 residues. The germline gives CDR1 SGDLS, CDR2 YYNGEE. The CDR3 spells CASSPRPGGRPSLHF.

The chain combines TRBV29-1 with TRBJ2-3; TCRdb's D call, TRBD2, is unchecked because there is no DNA. Germline assignment: CDR1 SQVTM and CDR2 ANQGSEA. The CDR3 loop spans 19 amino acids. CDR3 region: CSVGTVGTSGGGYTDTQYF.

The chain couples TRBV12-3 or TRBV12-4 to TRBJ1-1; the D gene TCRdb calls, TRBD1, cannot be checked with no DNA. This CDR3 contains 14 residues. The chain's CDR3 is CASTVTGPYTEAFF.

The gene calls are TRBV5-1 and TRBJ2-7; the D gene TCRdb calls, TRBD1, cannot be checked with no DNA. Germline V lookup: CDR1 SGHRS, CDR2 YFSETQ. The length of the CDR3 is 16 residues. The CDR3 reads CASSLAGGGLSYEQYF.

The chain joins TRBV28 to TRBJ2-4; the TCRdb D gene call, TRBD1, has no DNA to confirm it. Germline loops: CDR1 MDHEN, CDR2 SYDVKM. The CDR3 spans 14 residues. CDR3 protein: CASSFLEQGDIQYF.

The V gene is TRBV6-1, the J gene TRBJ2-1; the TCRdb call, TRBD1, lacks DNA for checking. The CDR3 is made up of 13 amino acids. The germline V gene has CDR1 MNHNS and CDR2 SASEGT. CDR3 protein: CAARDRAYNEQFF.

This chain connects TRBV12-3 or TRBV12-4 to TRBJ1-2. The CDR3 covers 14 residues. CDR3 amino acids: CASSLRRTNYGYTF.

V is TRBV2 and J is TRBJ1-5; there is no DNA to check the TCRdb D call of TRBD1. Germline loops: CDR1 SNHLY, CDR2 FYNNEI. The CDR3 extends over 14 amino acids. The CDR3 loop is CASRPGQGIQPQHF.